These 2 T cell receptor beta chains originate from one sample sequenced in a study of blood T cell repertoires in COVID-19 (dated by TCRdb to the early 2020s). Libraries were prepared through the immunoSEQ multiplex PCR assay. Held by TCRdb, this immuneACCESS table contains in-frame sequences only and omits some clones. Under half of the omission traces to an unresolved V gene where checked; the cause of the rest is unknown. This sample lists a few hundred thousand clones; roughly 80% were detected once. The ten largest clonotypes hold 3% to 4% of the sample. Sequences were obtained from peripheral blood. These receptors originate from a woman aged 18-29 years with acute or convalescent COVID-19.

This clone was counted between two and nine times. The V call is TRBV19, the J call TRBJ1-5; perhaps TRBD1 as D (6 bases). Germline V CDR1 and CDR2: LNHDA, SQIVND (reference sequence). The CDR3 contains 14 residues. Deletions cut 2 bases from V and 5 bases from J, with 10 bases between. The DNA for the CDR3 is TGTGCCAGTAGTATAAAGGACAGATATCAGCCCCAGCATTTT. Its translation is CASSIKDRYQPQHF.

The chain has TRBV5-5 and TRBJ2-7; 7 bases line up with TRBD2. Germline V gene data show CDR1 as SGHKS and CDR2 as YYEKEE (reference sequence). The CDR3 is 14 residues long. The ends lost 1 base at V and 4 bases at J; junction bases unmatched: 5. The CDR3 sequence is CASSLSWEGYEQYF. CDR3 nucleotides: TGTGCCAGCAGCTTGTCCTGGGAGGGTTACGAGCAGTACTTC.